This T cell receptor beta chain was profiled in a study of cytomegalovirus exposure and HLA in healthy donors. For this clone: Its target is not known.

Use of 60 Vbeta and 13 Jbeta primers characterized the PCR. Sequenced by immunoSEQ multiplex PCR; TCRdb stores in-frame clones only, minus some. There are hundreds of thousands of clones in the sample; more than 65% occur only once, and approximately 0.63% lies in the top ten. Notes on the study in general: In a later analysis, TCR beta V- and J-gene trimming was associated with a missense DCLRE1C variant.

This CDR3 contains 15 residues. CDR1 MDHEN and CDR2 SYDVKM come from the germline V gene. Trimming cost V 5 bases and J 6 bases; bases outside gene matches: 9. V and J are TRBV28 and TRBJ2-1; 8 nucleotides match TRBD2. The receptor was derived from a man aged 18 to 29 in good health and CMV-seronegative. Input material: PBMCs. In DNA, the CDR3 is TGTGCCAGCAGTCCGAGGAGCGGGAGAGTCAATGAGCAGTTCTTC. Protein sequence: CASSPRSGRVNEQFF.